Listed here are 21 T cell receptor beta chains from one sample, sequenced in a study of Ad26.COV2.S vaccination and SARS-CoV-2 variants. Here immunoSEQ multiplex PCR was the method, and the copy in TCRdb shows in-frame clones only, minus some. The sample contains more than 400,000 clones, roughly 88% of which appear only once. Treatment denoted: around 19 received Ad26.COV2.S at low or high dose, single or two shots; about 5 received placebo; per-sample allocation not given. Following the first vaccine or placebo injection, samples were taken on day 63. This material consisted of peripheral blood, taken in a trial of Ad26.COV2.S vaccine versus placebo. These receptor sequences come from a person between 18 and 59 years old who received the Ad26.COV2.S COVID-19 vaccine or a placebo.

This clone is a singleton in its sample. This chain connects TRBV28 to TRBJ1-6; tentative D call: TRBD1 (5 bases). Looked up from germline, CDR1 is MDHEN and CDR2 is SYDVKM. This CDR3 contains 15 residues. Trimming took off 5 bases at V and 8 bases at J, with 16 bases between the two ends. CDR3 nucleotide sequence: TGTGCCAGCAGTCCCCTACCCAGGGACGATTCACCCCTCCACTTT. Residues: CASSPLPRDDSPLHF.

This chain connects TRBV7-2 to TRBJ2-1; tentatively, D is TRBD2 (5 bases). With 5 bases removed from V and 7 bases from J, the gap between germline ends came to 12 bases. Germline CDR1 reads SGHTA; CDR2 reads FQGNSA. The CDR3 has 13 amino acids. This chain's CDR3 is CASSTSRVNEQFF. The CDR3 DNA reads as TGTGCCAGCAGCACCTCGAGGGTGAATGAGCAGTTCTTC.

This rearrangement joins TRBV12-3 or TRBV12-4 to TRBJ2-7; tentatively, D is TRBD1 (6 bases). V was shortened by 5 bases and J by 3 bases, with 11 bases between the two germline ends. The CDR3 runs to 13 residues. CDR3 sequence (DNA): TGTGCCAGCAGTACCCAACAGGGCTACGAGCAGTACTTC. Translation: CASSTQQGYEQYF.

The V gene is TRBV7-3, the J gene TRBJ2-7, with 12 bases that match TRBD2. The germline gives CDR1 SGHTA, CDR2 FQGTGA. The CDR3 is made up of 16 amino acids. The V segment lost 1 base and the J segment 6 bases; nucleotides outside the gene matches: 7. The CDR3 sequence is CASSLRASGRAAEQYF. CDR3 DNA: TGTGCCAGCAGCTTAAGGGCTAGCGGGAGGGCAGCCGAGCAGTACTTC. Looking up the rest from reference TRBV7-3 and TRBJ2-7 gives the full variable domain: GAGVSQTPSNKVTEKGKYVELRCDPISGHTALYWYRQSLGQGPEFLIYFQGTGAADDSGLPNDRFFAVRPEGSVSTLKIQRTERGDSAVYLCASSLRASGRAAEQYFGPGTRLTVT.

The chain combines TRBV28 with TRBJ2-7; D may be TRBD2 (6 bases). CDR1 is MDHEN, CDR2 SYDVKM, per germline. The CDR3 runs to 15 residues. Trimming shortened V by 5 bases and J by 7 bases, and 21 bases separated the two germline ends. As DNA, the CDR3 is TGTGCCAGCAGTCCACCCCCCACTAGCCCGAAAGAGCAGTACTTC. Protein: CASSPPPTSPKEQYF.

This chain links TRBV18 with TRBJ2-1; the match to TRBD1 covers 8 bases. V shed 5 bases, J shed 6 bases, and the junction held 3 bases outside the gene matches. The germline V gene encodes CDR1 KGHSH and CDR2 LQKENI. The CDR3 totals 13 residues. The CDR3 DNA follows: TGTGCCAGCTCAGAGGGACAGGCCAATGAGCAGTTCTTC. Translated: CASSEGQANEQFF.

V is TRBV6-5 and J is TRBJ2-7; TRBD2 is a possible D gene (6 bases). The CDR3 covers 13 residues. Germline V CDR1 and CDR2: MNHEY, SVGAGI. V dropped 4 bases and J dropped 2 bases, with 9 bases sitting between them. The CDR3 sequence is CASSSAGTYEQYF. CDR3 coding DNA: TGTGCCAGCAGTTCGGCGGGAACCTACGAGCAGTACTTC.

The chain recombines TRBV2 with TRBJ1-2; D gene uncertain. CDR3 length equals 13 residues. Germline lookup yields CDR1 SNHLY and CDR2 FYNNEI. V lost 1 base and J lost 5, with 8 bases in between. The CDR3 spells CASSEGASYGYTF. The DNA for the CDR3 is TGTGCCAGCAGTGAAGGGGCCTCATATGGCTACACCTTC.

This clone has only one observation. In DNA form, the CDR3 reads TGTGCCAGCAGCTTAGACGGGGGAACTAATGAAAAACTGTTTTTT. This encodes CASSLDGGTNEKLFF. The gene calls are TRBV7-2 and TRBJ1-4, with D perhaps matching TRBD1 (5 bases). The V and J ends lost 1 base and 1 base respectively, with 7 bases between them. Germline assignment: CDR1 SGHTA and CDR2 FQGNSA. The CDR3 runs to 15 residues.

The chain combines TRBV5-6 with TRBJ2-2; D is unclear. Germline CDR1 SGHDT, CDR2 YYEEEE. The CDR3 runs to 16 residues. V lost 2 bases and J 5 bases, leaving 16 bases between the germline ends. The CDR3 region has the DNA TGTGCCAGCAGCTTTGTGAGGCTAGATGGAACCGGGGAGCTGTTTTTT. Amino acid sequence: CASSFVRLDGTGELFF.

This clone occurred once. The gene calls are TRBV5-6 and TRBJ2-7; TRBD2 matches at 7 bases. The length of the CDR3 is 13 residues. Trimming at V came to 3 bases and at J to 7 bases, leaving 7 bases not matched to a gene. The germline gives CDR1 SGHDT, CDR2 YYEEEE. The CDR3 reads CASSSGRGREQYF. In DNA form, the CDR3 reads TGTGCCAGCAGCTCGGGGAGGGGCAGGGAGCAGTACTTC.

The rearrangement uses TRBV11-3 and TRBJ2-3; D not resolved. Trimming removed 4 bases at V and 6 bases at J, with 14 bases between. The CDR3 has 14 residues. CDR1 is SGHNT and CDR2 is YENEEA in the germline V gene. The DNA of the CDR3 is TGTGCCAGCAGCTCCCTAGATCTGCCCGATACGCAGTATTTT. This encodes CASSSLDLPDTQYF.

This clone showed up just once. J is TRBJ1-2 and V is TRBV19, with D unresolved. The CDR3 sequence is 15 residues long. The V end was cut by 3 bases, the J end by 0 bases, with 11 bases between. Germline V CDR1 and CDR2: LNHDA, SQIVND (reference sequence). CDR3 sequence (DNA): TGTGCCAGTAGTATTGGGTCAGGAGCTAACTATGGCTACACCTTC. This encodes CASSIGSGANYGYTF.

The chain combines TRBV18 with TRBJ1-5; D may be TRBD1 (5 bases). The V gene's germline CDR1 is KGHSH and CDR2 LQKENI. V was pared by 5 bases and J by 4 bases, with 9 bases between. CDR3 size: 13 residues. The CDR3 DNA sequence: TGTGCCAGCTCATCTGGGGGTAATCAGCCCCAGCATTTT. Translating gives CASSSGGNQPQHF.

V gene TRBV6-1 combines with J gene TRBJ2-7, with 10 nucleotides matching TRBD2. The CDR3 contains 17 residues. Germline assignment: CDR1 MNHNS and CDR2 SASEGT. The V segment lost 4 bases and the J segment 3 bases; nucleotides outside the gene matches: 12. The CDR3 is CASSARLGLAAFYEQYF. CDR3 sequence (DNA): TGTGCCAGCAGTGCCAGACTTGGACTAGCGGCCTTCTACGAGCAGTACTTC.

The sample holds many counts of this clone. This sample also contains other DNA sequences that code for the same CDR3. The gene calls are TRBV7-8 and TRBJ2-1; 10 positions match TRBD2. Germline trimming cut 2 bases from V and 8 bases from J; bases unmatched to any gene: 6. CDR1 is SGHVS, CDR2 FQNEAQ, per germline. The CDR3 extends over 15 amino acids. The CDR3 sequence is CASSLYGLAGDEQFF. CDR3 DNA sequence: TGTGCCAGCAGCTTATATGGGCTAGCGGGAGATGAGCAGTTCTTC.

This rearrangement joins TRBV5-4 to TRBJ1-1; 7 nucleotides align to TRBD1. Losses at the gene ends were 0 bases for V and 6 bases for J; bases not matched to a gene: 11. The CDR3 totals 16 residues. Germline V gene sequence: CDR1 SGHNT, CDR2 YYREEE (reference sequence). The CDR3, as DNA: TGTGCCAGCAGCTTGGGGACAGGCTTTAGTAATCCTGAAGCTTTCTTT. Protein sequence: CASSLGTGFSNPEAFF.

The J gene is TRBJ1-4, the V gene TRBV19; TRBD1 matches 9 bases. Looked up from germline, CDR1 is LNHDA and CDR2 is SQIVND (reference sequence). The length of the CDR3 is 16 residues. The V and J ends lost 2 bases and 6 bases, in that order; junction bases with no gene match: 7. CDR3 amino acids: CASSITGTGRYEKLFF. In DNA form, the CDR3 reads TGTGCCAGTAGTATAACTGGGACAGGGAGATATGAAAAACTGTTTTTT.

The rearrangement links TRBV18 to TRBJ1-6; tentative D call: TRBD1 (6 bases). Per the germline V gene, CDR1 is KGHSH and CDR2 is LQKENI. Trimming removed 5 bases from V and 6 bases from J, with 11 bases in between. This CDR3 is built from 14 residues. CDR3 in amino acids: CASSATGGNSPLHF. CDR3 coding DNA: TGTGCCAGCTCAGCGACAGGCGGTAATTCACCCCTCCACTTT.

This clone was seen only a few times. CDR3 residues: CAISDAVGGHETQYF. The CDR3 nucleotides are TGTGCCATCAGTGATGCGGTCGGGGGGCATGAGACCCAGTACTTC. This chain links TRBV10-3 with TRBJ2-5, with a weak D call TRBD2 (7 bases). Deletions cut 3 bases from V and 5 bases from J, with 16 bases between. Per the germline V gene, CDR1 is ENHRY and CDR2 is SYGVKD. This CDR3 is built from 15 residues.

J is TRBJ2-1 and V is TRBV3-1 (or the pseudogene TRBV3-2), with D perhaps matching TRBD2 (6 bases). From germline, CDR1 is LGHDT and CDR2 YNNKEL (reference sequence). V was clipped by 4 bases and J by 8 bases, with 18 bases between them. The CDR3 is made up of 15 amino acids. The CDR3 region is CASSRWGDRLHEQFF. The CDR3 nucleotides read TGTGCCAGCAGCCGGTGGGGGGACCGGCTCCATGAGCAGTTCTTC.